This is a list of T cell receptor beta chains from one sample in a study of cytomegalovirus exposure and HLA in healthy donors. Measured with immunoSEQ multiplex PCR; TCRdb has only the in-frame clones, and not every one. This table has about 190,000 clones, 70% to 75% appearing once. The sequencing sample was made of PBMCs. The receptors come from a woman aged 25 to 39 in good health and CMV-seropositive. CDR3s include the opening cysteine and the closing phenylalanine or tryptophan. D genes are given only for firm matches. Some rows have no size entry. The others give once, few or many, or a class for an expanded clone.

d_gene | j_gene | v_gene | abundance | CDR3nt | CDR3aa
. | TRBJ1-2 | TRBV5-1 | . | TGCGCCAGCAGCTTGATAGGGGAATCTGGCTACACCTTC | CASSLIGESGYTF
. | TRBJ1-5 | TRBV12-2 | once | TGTGCAAGTCGCTTCCCTTGCAGTAGCAATCAGCCCCAGCATTTT | CASRFPCSSNQPQHF
TRBD2 | TRBJ2-1 | TRBV28 | . | TGTGCCAGCAGTTTCGAACTAGCGGGAGAGGGTGGCTATGAGCAGTTCTTC | CASSFELAGEGGYEQFF
TRBD1 | TRBJ1-2 | TRBV6-5 | . | TGTGCCAGCAGACAACGGACAGGAGCTTATGGCTACACCTTC | CASRQRTGAYGYTF
. | TRBJ2-3 | TRBV2 | once | TGTGCCAGCAGGTTCGGGGATGTCGCGACAGATACGCAGTATTTT | CASRFGDVATDTQYF
. | TRBJ1-4 | TRBV10-1 | . | TGCGCCAGCGCAACAGCAATTAATGAAAAACTGTTTTTT | CASATAINEKLFF
TRBD2 | TRBJ2-2 | TRBV5-4 | . | TGTGCCAGCGAGGCCGGAGGACTAGCGATGAACACCGGGGAGCTGTTTTTT | CASEAGGLAMNTGELFF
. | TRBJ2-2 | TRBV27 | . | TGTGCCAGCAGGGACAGATTCACCGGGGAGCTGTTTTTT | CASRDRFTGELFF
TRBD2 | TRBJ2-2 | TRBV27 | . | TGTGCCAGCAGTCGAACCCGACTAGCGGGAGAGGAGCTGTTTTTT | CASSRTRLAGEELFF
. | TRBJ2-5 | TRBV6-1 | . | TGTGCCAGCACCCATCAAGAGACCCAGTACTTC | CASTHQETQYF
TRBD1 | TRBJ1-2 | TRBV19 | . | TGTGCCGGATCAACCGGGACAGGGGGCTGGTATGGCTACACCTTC | CAGSTGTGGWYGYTF
. | TRBJ2-7 | TRBV27 | few | TGTGCCAGCAGCCCCGGGACAATCTCCTACGAGCAGTACTTC | CASSPGTISYEQYF
TRBD1 | TRBJ1-2 | TRBV28 | . | TGTGCCAGCAGTTTACAATCCGGGACAGGAGGCTATGGCTACACCTTC | CASSLQSGTGGYGYTF
. | TRBJ2-1 | TRBV4-1 | once | TGCGCCAGCAGCCAAGATAGGCGGGGCGATGAGCAGTTCTTC | CASSQDRRGDEQFF
. | TRBJ1-5 | TRBV6-1 | . | TGTGCCAGCAGTGAGTCCGGGACACTTAGCAATCAGCCCCAGCATTTT | CASSESGTLSNQPQHF
. | TRBJ2-7 | TRBV2 | . | TGTGCCAGCGGTACAGGACGAGAAAACTCCTACGAGCAGTACTTC | CASGTGRENSYEQYF
TRBD2 | TRBJ2-7 | TRBV6-1 | . | TGTGCCAGCAGTCTACTAGCGGGAGCGGGGGAGCAGTACTTC | CASSLLAGAGEQYF
. | TRBJ2-2 | TRBV27 | . | TGTGCCAGCAGTTTCCGCCGCGCGAACACCGGGGAGCTGTTTTTT | CASSFRRANTGELFF
. | TRBJ2-4 | TRBV18 | . | TGTGCCAGCTCACCAGAGGCTAGCAGCGAAGCTGTAGCCAAAAACATTCAGTACTTC | CASSPEASSEAVAKNIQYF
TRBD1 | TRBJ2-1 | TRBV6-1 | . | TGTGCCAGCAGTGAAGGTTCAGGGGGCTCCTACAATGAGCAGTTCTTC | CASSEGSGGSYNEQFF
. | TRBJ1-1 | TRBV5-4 | few | TGTGCCAGCCGACTTAACACTGAAGCTTTCTTT | CASRLNTEAFF
TRBD1 | TRBJ1-1 | TRBV11-1 | few | TGTGCCAGCAGTTGGGGACAGGGGAACACTGAAGCTTTCTTT | CASSWGQGNTEAFF
. | TRBJ2-5 | TRBV19 | . | TGTGCCAGTAACGGGGCAGGGGCGTCGGAAGAGACCCAGTACTTC | CASNGAGASEETQYF
TRBD1 | TRBJ2-2 | TRBV19 | . | TGTGCCAGTAGAAGGGACAGGAGCAACACCGGGGAGCTGTTTTTT | CASRRDRSNTGELFF
. | TRBJ2-2 | TRBV7-9 | . | TGTGCCAGCAGCTTAGTTTCCCCTGCGAACACCGGGGAGCTGTTTTTT | CASSLVSPANTGELFF
. | TRBJ2-7 | TRBV6-1 | . | TGTGCCAGCACGCGGCGGGACTACGAGCAGTACTTC | CASTRRDYEQYF
TRBD1 | TRBJ1-4 | TRBV2 | . | TGTGCCAGCAGTGGGGACAGGGTTGGTGAACTGTTTTTT | CASSGDRVGELFF
. | TRBJ2-2 | TRBV28 | . | TGTGCCAGCAGTTTGCAGGCGAACACCGGGGAGCTGTTTTTT | CASSLQANTGELFF
. | TRBJ2-7 | TRBV11-2 | . | TGTGCCAGCAGCACCGATAGGGGCGGGAAATCCTACGAGCAGTACTTC | CASSTDRGGKSYEQYF
TRBD2 | TRBJ2-7 | TRBV19 | . | TGTGCCAGTAGTATAGCCCAAGCGGGAGGTAGTTACGAGCAGTACTTC | CASSIAQAGGSYEQYF
. | TRBJ1-4 | TRBV28 | . | TGTGCCAGCAGTTTATGGGGAGAAGAAAAACTGTTTTTT | CASSLWGEEKLFF
. | TRBJ2-5 | TRBV7-2 | . | TGTGCCAGCAGCTCCTACGGGGTTCCCCAGTACTTC | CASSSYGVPQYF
TRBD2 | TRBJ2-7 | TRBV7-6 | . | TGTGCCAGCAGCTTAGCCCTCGGACTAGCCTACGAGCAGTACTTC | CASSLALGLAYEQYF
TRBD2 | TRBJ2-7 | TRBV5-4 | . | TGTGCCAGCAGCTTTAGGACTAGCGCACCGGGGGAGCAGTACTTC | CASSFRTSAPGEQYF
. | TRBJ1-4 | TRBV11-2 | few | TGTGCCAGCAGCTACCAGGGGCGCAATAATGAAAAACTGTTTTTT | CASSYQGRNNEKLFF
TRBD2 | TRBJ2-7 | TRBV29-1 | . | TGCAGCGTTGAAGATGCCAGCGGGAGAGGCGAGCAGTACTTC | CSVEDASGRGEQYF
TRBD1 | TRBJ1-1 | TRBV6-5 | . | TGTGCCAGCAGTTACTCGTCAGGGGGCCGCACTGAAGCTTTCTTT | CASSYSSGGRTEAFF
TRBD1 | TRBJ2-4 | TRBV2 | . | TGTGCCAGCGGGACAGGGGCCAAAAACATTCAGTACTTC | CASGTGAKNIQYF
. | TRBJ1-1 | TRBV6-6 | . | TGTGCCAGCGCCGGCGGGGGAGGAAGGCCTGAAGCTTTCTTT | CASAGGGGRPEAFF
. | TRBJ2-1 | TRBV12-2 | . | TGTGCAAGTCGCTCAGAGGTACAGGGGGTCTACAATGAGCAGTTCTTC | CASRSEVQGVYNEQFF
TRBD2 | TRBJ2-1 | TRBV6-1 | . | TGTGCCAGCAGTGACGGACTAGCGGGAGTCGATGAGCAGTTCTTC | CASSDGLAGVDEQFF
TRBD2 | TRBJ2-7 | TRBV7-9 | . | TGTGCCAGCACTTTAGCGGGAGCGGTCGGCGAGCAGTACTTC | CASTLAGAVGEQYF
TRBD2 | TRBJ2-2 | TRBV5-4 | . | TGTGCCAGCAGCTGGGGACTAGCGGGTACCGGGGAGCTGTTTTTT | CASSWGLAGTGELFF
TRBD2 | TRBJ2-7 | TRBV6-6 | . | TGTGCCAGCAGTTCTAGCGGGAGGCGCTCTTCCTACGAGCAGTACTTC | CASSSSGRRSSYEQYF
TRBD2 | TRBJ2-2 | TRBV5-4 | many | TGTGCCAGCAGCTTAGCGGGAGTTTCTACCGGGGAGCTGTTTTTT | CASSLAGVSTGELFF
. | TRBJ1-1 | TRBV21-1 | once | TGTGCCAGCAGCCCCCGACAGTTAACAGTCGACACTGAAGCTTTCTTT | CASSPRQLTVDTEAFF
TRBD2 | TRBJ2-5 | TRBV27 | . | TGTGCCAGCAGTTTGGTACGACTAGCGGAGACCCGGTACTTC | CASSLVRLAETRYF
. | TRBJ2-2 | TRBV11-3 | few | TGTGCCAGCAGCCCCCCAACTAACACCGGGGAGCTGTTTTTT | CASSPPTNTGELFF
. | TRBJ1-4 | TRBV25-1 | . | TGTGCCAGCAGTGAAGGTCGGAACCTCGACTTCCGTGCACTGTTTTTT | CASSEGRNLDFRALFF
TRBD1 | TRBJ2-1 | TRBV28 | . | TGTGCCAGCAGTTCCCAGGGGGCATTCTCCTACAATGAGCAGTTCTTC | CASSSQGAFSYNEQFF
. | TRBJ1-1 | TRBV5-6 | . | TGTGCCAGCAGCTTGGGGTCTTCGCCAGTGTCGACTGAAGCTTTCTTT | CASSLGSSPVSTEAFF
. | TRBJ1-2 | TRBV19 | . | TGTGCCAGCGAGGGATGGGGGGAAAGCTATGGCTACACCTTC | CASEGWGESYGYTF
. | TRBJ2-3 | TRBV14 | . | TGTGCCAGCAGCCAGAGGAGACTCCGGGAGGATACGCAGTATTTT | CASSQRRLREDTQYF